The clone carrying this T cell receptor (beta chain) was seen a single time. The antigen is not known. The treatment is: about 20 received Ad26.COV2.S at low or high dose, single or two shots; five or six received placebo; per-sample allocation not given. Following the first vaccine or placebo injection, samples were taken on day 63. These data originate in a study of Ad26.COV2.S vaccination and SARS-CoV-2 variants. Turning to the study itself: Intramuscularly, Ad26.COV2.S was given either once or twice, 56 days apart. Overall study findings and caveats: Quantification of TCR breadth and depth may have yielded underestimates of total T cell responses.

The repertoire was sequenced with immunoSEQ multiplex PCR; TCRdb's copy has only in-frame clones and lacks some. The sample lists roughly 420,000 clones; 75% to 90% were seen once. The source is a person aged 18 to 65 who received the Ad26.COV2.S COVID-19 vaccine or a placebo. This specimen was peripheral blood, taken in a trial of Ad26.COV2.S vaccine versus placebo.

The CDR3 region has the DNA TGTGCCAGCAGCTTGCGGGGCGGGGGGCACACTGAAGCTTTCTTT. Translating gives CASSLRGGGHTEAFF. This chain connects TRBV5-4 to TRBJ1-1; D might be TRBD1 (6 bases). The germline CDR1 and CDR2 sequences are SGHNT and YYREEE (reference sequence). This CDR3 is 15 amino acids long. Trimming left V 1 base short and J 3 bases short, with 13 bases between. The full variable domain, rest sourced from reference TRBV5-4 and TRBJ1-1, is ETGVTQSPTHLIKTRGQQVTLRCSSQSGHNTVSWYQQALGQGPQFIFQYYREEENGRGNFPPRFSGLQFPNYSSELNVNALELDDSALYLCASSLRGGGHTEAFFGQGTRLTVV.